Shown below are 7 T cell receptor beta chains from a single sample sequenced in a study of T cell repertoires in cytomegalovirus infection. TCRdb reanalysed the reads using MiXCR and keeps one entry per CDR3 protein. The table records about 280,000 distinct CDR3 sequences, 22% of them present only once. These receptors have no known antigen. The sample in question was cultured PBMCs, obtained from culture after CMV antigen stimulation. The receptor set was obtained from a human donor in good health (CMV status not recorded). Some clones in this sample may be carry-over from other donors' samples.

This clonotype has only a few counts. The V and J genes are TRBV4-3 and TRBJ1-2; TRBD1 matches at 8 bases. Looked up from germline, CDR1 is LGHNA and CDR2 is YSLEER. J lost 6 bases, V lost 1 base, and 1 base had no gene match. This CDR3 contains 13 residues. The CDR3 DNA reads TGCGCCAGCAGCCAAGGGACAGGGCATGGCTACACCTTC. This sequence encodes CASSQGTGHGYTF.

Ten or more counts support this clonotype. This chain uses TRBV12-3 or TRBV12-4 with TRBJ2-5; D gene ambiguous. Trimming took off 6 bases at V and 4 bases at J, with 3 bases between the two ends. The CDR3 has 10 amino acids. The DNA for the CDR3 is TGTGCCAGCAGGGGAGAGACCCAGTACTTC. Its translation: CASRGETQYF.

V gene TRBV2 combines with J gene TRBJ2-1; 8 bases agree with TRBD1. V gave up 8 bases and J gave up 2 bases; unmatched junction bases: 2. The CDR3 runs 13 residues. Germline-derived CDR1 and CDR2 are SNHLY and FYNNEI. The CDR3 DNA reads TGTGCCAGCCTACAGGGGGCCTACAATGAGCAGTTCTTC. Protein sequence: CASLQGAYNEQFF.

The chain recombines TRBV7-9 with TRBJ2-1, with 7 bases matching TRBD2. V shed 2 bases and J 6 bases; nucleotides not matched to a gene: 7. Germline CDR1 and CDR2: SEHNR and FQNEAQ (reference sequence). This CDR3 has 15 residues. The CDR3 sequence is CASSLRLAETNEQFF. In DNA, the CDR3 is TGTGCCAGCAGCTTACGGCTAGCGGAAACCAATGAGCAGTTCTTC.

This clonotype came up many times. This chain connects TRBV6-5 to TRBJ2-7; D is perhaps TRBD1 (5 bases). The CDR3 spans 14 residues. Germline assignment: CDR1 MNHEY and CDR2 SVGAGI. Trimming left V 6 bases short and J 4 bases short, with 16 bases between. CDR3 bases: TGTGCCAGCAGCCCAGGCGACAGCACTTACGAGCAGTACGTC. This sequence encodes CASSPGDSTYEQYV.

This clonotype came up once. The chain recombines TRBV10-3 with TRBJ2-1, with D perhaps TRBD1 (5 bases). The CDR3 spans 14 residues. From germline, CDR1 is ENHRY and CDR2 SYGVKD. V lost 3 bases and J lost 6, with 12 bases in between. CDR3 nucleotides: TGTGCCATCAGTGAACTTCAAAGGGGCAATGAGCAGTTCTTC. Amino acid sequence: CAISELQRGNEQFF.

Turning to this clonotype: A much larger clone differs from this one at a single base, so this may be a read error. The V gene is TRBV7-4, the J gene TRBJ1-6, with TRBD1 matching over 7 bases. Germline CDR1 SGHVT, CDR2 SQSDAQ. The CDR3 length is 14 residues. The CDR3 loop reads CANSLEQGSSPLHF. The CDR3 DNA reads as TGTGCCAACAGCTTAGAACAGGGGAGTTCACCCCTCCACTTT.